The rows below give T cell receptor beta chains drawn from one sample of a study of CD8 T cells in Susac syndrome. In TCRdb, the immunoSEQ multiplex PCR reads were re-called with MiXCR into one record per CDR3 protein. The sample has over 100,000 distinct CDR3 sequences, just under 95% seen once. Specimen: CD8+ T cells from PBMCs. Source of these receptors: a human donor in good health. Both conserved end residues are part of each CDR3. The order of the fields is V gene, clone size, J gene, D gene, CDR3 DNA, CDR3 protein. The D gene is left open where the match is weak. Not all rows give a size; the values are once, few, many and, for expanded clones, a class.

TRBV9	.	TRBJ2-1	TRBD2	TGTGCCAGCAGCCCCTCCCTAGCGGGAGGCGCTGAGCAGTTCTTC	CASSPSLAGGAEQFF
TRBV14	.	TRBJ2-5	.	TGTGCCAGCAGCCGCTTCAAGGGACTGGAATTACAAGAGACCCAGTACTTC	CASSRFKGLELQETQYF
TRBV7-9	.	TRBJ2-1	TRBD2	TGTGCCAGCAGCTTAGCAGCGGGAGGGCCAGAGCAGTTCTTC	CASSLAAGGPEQFF
TRBV12-3/TRBV12-4	.	TRBJ2-1	TRBD2	TGTGCCAGCAAAGGGACTAGCGGCAATGAGCAGTTCTTC	CASKGTSGNEQFF
TRBV7-3	.	TRBJ1-1	.	TGTGCCAGCAGCTTAAAGGGGGGAGTCGCTGAAGCTTTCTTT	CASSLKGGVAEAFF
TRBV20-1	.	TRBJ2-7	.	TGCAGTGCGAGAGGCGGGACTGGCCACGAGCAGTACTTC	CSARGGTGHEQYF
TRBV25-1	.	TRBJ2-7	.	TGTGCCAGCAGTGGATCTCCGGCAGGTGGGGTTTACGAGCAGTACTTC	CASSGSPAGGVYEQYF
TRBV7-3	once	TRBJ2-1	TRBD2	TGTGCCAGCAGCTTAGTAGCGGGAGGGCCAAATAATGAGCAGTTCTTC	CASSLVAGGPNNEQFF
TRBV7-2	.	TRBJ2-1	.	TGTGCCAGCAGCCCCCGAGGATGGGAGCGCCTCTCCTACAATGAGCAGTTCTTC	CASSPRGWERLSYNEQFF
TRBV3-1	.	TRBJ2-7	.	TGTGCCAGCAGCCACCAGCCGGGCGTTCAGAACGAGCAGTACTTC	CASSHQPGVQNEQYF
TRBV19	.	TRBJ2-2	.	TGTGCCAGTAGTATATCCCATCCAGGGCCTGACACCGGGGAGCTGTTTTTT	CASSISHPGPDTGELFF
TRBV3-1	.	TRBJ2-2	TRBD1	TGTGCCAGCCGACAGGGCCGCACCGGGGAGCTGTTTTTT	CASRQGRTGELFF
TRBV6-2/TRBV6-3	few	TRBJ2-1	TRBD2	TGTGCCAGCAGTCAGGGACTAGCGGGAGTCGGTGAGCAGTTCTTC	CASSQGLAGVGEQFF
TRBV24-1	once	TRBJ1-1	.	TGTGCCACCCCAGAGTTGGGGACTGAAGCTTTCTTT	CATPELGTEAFF
TRBV3-1	.	TRBJ2-1	.	TGTGCCAGCAGCCAAGCGACGAGTTACAATGAGCAGTTCTTC	CASSQATSYNEQFF
TRBV7-2	.	TRBJ1-1	.	TGTGCCAGCAGCCCCGTACGCGGGTACACTGAAGCTTTCTTT	CASSPVRGYTEAFF
TRBV25-1	.	TRBJ2-7	TRBD1	TGTGCCAGCAGTGACCCCCGGACAGGGACCCACGAGCAGTACTTC	CASSDPRTGTHEQYF
TRBV20-1	.	TRBJ2-1	.	TGCAGTGCTAGATCAAAGGTCAATGAGCAGTTCTTC	CSARSKVNEQFF
TRBV9	.	TRBJ2-1	.	TGTGCCAGCAGCCCGGACTTGAGCTCCTACAATGAGCAGTTCTTC	CASSPDLSSYNEQFF
TRBV12-3/TRBV12-4	.	TRBJ2-7	.	.	CASSFLADSEQYF
TRBV7-2	.	TRBJ2-4	TRBD2	TGTGCCAGCAGCTTAGCGCCCCATGGGTCTAGCGGAGTAGCCAAAAACATTCAGTACTTC	CASSLAPHGSSGVAKNIQYF
TRBV7-9	.	TRBJ2-7	TRBD1	TGTGCCAGCAGCCCGTCCGGGACAGGGGCTTACGAGCAGTACTTC	CASSPSGTGAYEQYF
TRBV7-2	.	TRBJ1-1	TRBD1	TGTGCCAGCAGAGGACAGGGATTTACTGAAGCTTTCTTT	CASRGQGFTEAFF
TRBV3-1	once	TRBJ1-2	TRBD1	TGTGCCAGCAGCCGCGGGACAGGGGATGATGGCTACACCTTC	CASSRGTGDDGYTF
TRBV15	.	TRBJ1-2	.	TGTGCCACCAGCAGGGGCCAGGGGTCGGGCTATGGCTACACCTTC	CATSRGQGSGYGYTF
TRBV20-1	once	TRBJ2-5	.	TGCAGTGCTAGAGATATAGTTACAGCGGAGACCCAGTACTTC	CSARDIVTAETQYF
TRBV20-1	.	TRBJ1-5	TRBD1	TGCAGTGCTAGAGAGGGCAGGGGGGAGTTGGAGCCCCAGCATTTT	CSAREGRGELEPQHF
TRBV6-1	once	TRBJ1-1	.	TGTGCCAGCAGTGTGAAGGGGACCGAGGCTTTCTTT	CASSVKGTEAFF
TRBV7-9	.	TRBJ2-7	TRBD2	TGTGCCAGCAGGCGGACTAGCGGGAGGCACGAGCAGTACTTC	CASRRTSGRHEQYF
TRBV19	.	TRBJ1-5	TRBD1	TGTGCCAGTAGTATTCCCGGACAGGGCTCGATCAATCAGCCCCAGCATTTT	CASSIPGQGSINQPQHF
TRBV20-1	.	TRBJ1-5	.	TGCAGTGTACTTGGGGCGCGTAGCAATCAGCCCCAGCATTTT	CSVLGARSNQPQHF
TRBV3-1	.	TRBJ1-3	.	TGTGCCAGCAGCTCGCACAGCGGACGCTCTGGAAACACCATATATTTT	CASSSHSGRSGNTIYF
TRBV2	once	TRBJ1-2	TRBD1	TGTGCCAGCAGTGAAGCCAGGACAGGGCACTCACGCTACACCTTC	CASSEARTGHSRYTF
TRBV13	.	TRBJ2-7	TRBD1	TGTGCCAGCAGCCAAGGGGGCCTAAACGAGCAGTACTTC	CASSQGGLNEQYF
TRBV27	.	TRBJ2-1	TRBD2	TGTGCCAGCAGTTTAGGCGGGAGCTACAATGAGCAGTTCTTC	CASSLGGSYNEQFF
TRBV11-2	.	TRBJ2-2	.	TGTGCCAGCAGCTTATTACAGGGACCCGGGGAGCTGTTTTTT	CASSLLQGPGELFF
TRBV27	.	TRBJ2-7	.	TGTGCCAGCAACCCGAGGCGGGACGCCTACGAGCAGTACTTC	CASNPRRDAYEQYF
TRBV2	.	TRBJ2-1	TRBD1	TGTGCCAGCAGTTACCGGGACAGGGTTAACAATGAGCAGTTCTTC	CASSYRDRVNNEQFF
TRBV3-1	.	TRBJ1-2	.	TGTGCCAGCAGCCCGGATGCGCAGCCTAACTATGGCTACACCTTC	CASSPDAQPNYGYTF
TRBV7-9	.	TRBJ2-4	.	TGTGCCAGCAGCTTCGGAGGGGGGCGACAGAAAAACATTCAGTACTTC	CASSFGGGRQKNIQYF
TRBV12-3/TRBV12-4	.	TRBJ1-5	.	TGTGCCAGCGGCCTCGACCTCAATCAGCCCCAGCATTTT	CASGLDLNQPQHF
TRBV29-1	.	TRBJ2-7	.	TGCAGCGTTGAAACGGGACAATCCTACGAGCAGTACTTC	CSVETGQSYEQYF
TRBV12-3/TRBV12-4	once	TRBJ2-1	.	TGTGCCAGCAGTTTAGGTTGGAGCTCCTACAATGAGCAGTTCTTC	CASSLGWSSYNEQFF
TRBV7-2	.	TRBJ2-7	TRBD2	TGTGCCAGCAGCTTAGTGGGACTAGAGAAGATCGAGCGGTACTTC	CASSLVGLEKIERYF
TRBV12-3/TRBV12-4	.	TRBJ1-2	.	TGTGCCAGCAGTTTCCAGGGTTTCGATGGCTACACCTTC	CASSFQGFDGYTF
TRBV20-1	.	TRBJ1-2	.	TGCAGTGCTAGAGTACCGGGGGCAGAATATGGCTACACCTTC	CSARVPGAEYGYTF
TRBV20-1	.	TRBJ1-1	.	TGCAGTGCCCGAGAGATGAACACTGAAGCTTTCTTT	CSAREMNTEAFF
TRBV18	.	TRBJ2-3	.	TGTGCCAGCTCACCAGGGGAGGCGGCCACAGATACGCAGTATTTT	CASSPGEAATDTQYF
TRBV7-6	.	TRBJ2-1	.	TGTGCCAGCAGCTCACCCCGGACTCCCGGAAGTGAGCAGTTCTTC	CASSSPRTPGSEQFF
TRBV3-1	once	TRBJ2-1	TRBD2	TGTGCCAGCAGCCAAGATAGGCGGGGGGACGATGAGCAGTTCTTC	CASSQDRRGDDEQFF
TRBV7-9	.	TRBJ1-1	TRBD1	TGTGCCAGCACCGCTTTGGGACAGGGAGCTGAAGCTTTCTTT	CASTALGQGAEAFF